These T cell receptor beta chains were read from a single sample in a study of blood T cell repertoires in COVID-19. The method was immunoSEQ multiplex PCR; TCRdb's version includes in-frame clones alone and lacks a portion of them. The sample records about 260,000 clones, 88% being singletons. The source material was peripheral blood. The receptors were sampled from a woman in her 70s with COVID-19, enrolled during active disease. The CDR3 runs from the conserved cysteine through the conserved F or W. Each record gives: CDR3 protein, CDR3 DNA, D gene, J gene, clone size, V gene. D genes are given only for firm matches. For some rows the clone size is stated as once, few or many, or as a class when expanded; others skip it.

CDR3aa: CASTSGYSYEQYF
CDR3nt: TGTGCCAGCACTAGCGGGTATTCCTACGAGCAGTACTTC
d_gene: TRBD2
j_gene: TRBJ2-7
abundance: NA
v_gene: TRBV2

CDR3aa: CASTRLAASGELFF
CDR3nt: TGCGCCAGCACGAGACTAGCAGCGTCCGGGGAGCTGTTTTTT
d_gene: TRBD2
j_gene: TRBJ2-2
abundance: NA
v_gene: TRBV10-2

CDR3aa: CSVEDTGGGYTF
CDR3nt: TGCAGCGTTGAAGATACAGGGGGAGGCTACACCTTC
d_gene: TRBD1
j_gene: TRBJ1-2
abundance: NA
v_gene: TRBV29-1

CDR3aa: CASSITRDTQYF
CDR3nt: TGTGCCAGTAGTATAACTAGGGATACGCAGTATTTT
d_gene: NA
j_gene: TRBJ2-3
abundance: NA
v_gene: TRBV19

CDR3aa: CASKPGERLYEKLFF
CDR3nt: TGTGCCAGTAAGCCGGGGGAAAGGTTGTATGAAAAACTGTTTTTT
d_gene: NA
j_gene: TRBJ1-4
abundance: NA
v_gene: TRBV19

CDR3aa: CASSGAAISTDTQYF
CDR3nt: TGTGCCAGTAGTGGGGCGGCCATCAGCACAGATACGCAGTATTTT
d_gene: NA
j_gene: TRBJ2-3
abundance: NA
v_gene: TRBV7-3

CDR3aa: CSSGGRADGYTF
CDR3nt: TGCAGCTCTGGGGGCAGGGCGGACGGCTACACCTTC
d_gene: NA
j_gene: TRBJ1-2
abundance: once
v_gene: TRBV29-1

CDR3aa: CATSDSVGNIQYF
CDR3nt: TGTGCCACCAGTGATTCAGTTGGAAACATTCAGTACTTC
d_gene: NA
j_gene: TRBJ2-4
abundance: NA
v_gene: TRBV24-1

CDR3aa: CASTRQGLNTEAFF
CDR3nt: TGTGCCAGCACCCGACAGGGACTGAACACTGAAGCTTTCTTT
d_gene: TRBD1
j_gene: TRBJ1-1
abundance: NA
v_gene: TRBV28

CDR3aa: CASSSDRRSSYEQYF
CDR3nt: TGTGCCAGCAGCTCGGACAGGAGAAGCTCCTACGAGCAGTACTTC
d_gene: TRBD1
j_gene: TRBJ2-7
abundance: NA
v_gene: TRBV7-9

CDR3aa: CASTPLLRGRDQPQHF
CDR3nt: TGTGCCAGTACCCCTTTACTTAGGGGGCGCGATCAGCCCCAGCATTTT
d_gene: TRBD1
j_gene: TRBJ1-5
abundance: once
v_gene: TRBV19

CDR3aa: CASSPLVSYEQYF
CDR3nt: TGTGCCAGCAGCCCCCTAGTTTCCTACGAGCAGTACTTC
d_gene: NA
j_gene: TRBJ2-7
abundance: NA
v_gene: TRBV12-3/TRBV12-4

CDR3aa: CASSQTGGGSANEKLFF
CDR3nt: TGTGCCAGCAGCCAGACAGGGGGCGGGTCGGCTAATGAAAAACTGTTTTTT
d_gene: TRBD1
j_gene: TRBJ1-4
abundance: NA
v_gene: TRBV5-4

CDR3aa: CASSVAGGIGYEQYF
CDR3nt: TGTGCCAGCAGCGTGGCGGGAGGTATAGGGTACGAGCAGTACTTC
d_gene: TRBD2
j_gene: TRBJ2-7
abundance: NA
v_gene: TRBV6-5

CDR3aa: CAWSVLRQGAEYEQYF
CDR3nt: TGTGCCTGGAGTGTACTCCGACAGGGGGCGGAGTACGAGCAGTACTTC
d_gene: TRBD1
j_gene: TRBJ2-7
abundance: NA
v_gene: TRBV30

CDR3aa: CASSLVGNSPLHF
CDR3nt: TGTGCCAGCAGCTTGGTTGGCAATTCACCCCTCCACTTT
d_gene: NA
j_gene: TRBJ1-6
abundance: NA
v_gene: TRBV5-4

CDR3aa: CAISENRDPNQPQHF
CDR3nt: TGTGCCATCAGTGAGAACAGGGATCCCAATCAGCCCCAGCATTTT
d_gene: NA
j_gene: TRBJ1-5
abundance: NA
v_gene: TRBV10-3

CDR3aa: CASSQLSTVTEAFF
CDR3nt: TGTGCCAGCAGCCAACTTTCTACGGTGACTGAAGCTTTCTTT
d_gene: NA
j_gene: TRBJ1-1
abundance: NA
v_gene: TRBV14

CDR3aa: CASSLAGQSNQPQHF
CDR3nt: TGCGCCAGCAGCTTGGCCGGACAGTCCAATCAGCCCCAGCATTTT
d_gene: NA
j_gene: TRBJ1-5
abundance: NA
v_gene: TRBV5-1

CDR3aa: CASRSQGARDQPQHF
CDR3nt: TGTGCCAGCAGGTCTCAGGGGGCGCGGGATCAGCCCCAGCATTTT
d_gene: TRBD1
j_gene: TRBJ1-5
abundance: NA
v_gene: TRBV28

CDR3aa: CSYGWGQGSFGETQYF
CDR3nt: TGCAGCTACGGATGGGGACAGGGATCCTTCGGGGAGACCCAGTACTTC
d_gene: TRBD1
j_gene: TRBJ2-5
abundance: NA
v_gene: TRBV29-1

CDR3aa: CASSRGGVNSPLHF
CDR3nt: TGTGCCAGCTCCAGAGGGGGGGTAAATTCACCCCTCCACTTT
d_gene: NA
j_gene: TRBJ1-6
abundance: NA
v_gene: TRBV28

CDR3aa: CASKGGVQPQHF
CDR3nt: TGTGCCAGCAAAGGGGGAGTCCAGCCCCAGCATTTT
d_gene: NA
j_gene: TRBJ1-5
abundance: NA
v_gene: TRBV28

CDR3aa: CASSLSTGGGQPQHF
CDR3nt: TGTGCCAGCAGTTTATCCACAGGGGGGGGTCAGCCCCAGCATTTT
d_gene: TRBD1
j_gene: TRBJ1-5
abundance: once
v_gene: TRBV28

CDR3aa: CAWSVRGSYETQYF
CDR3nt: TGTGCCTGGAGTGTACGAGGGTCGTATGAGACCCAGTACTTC
d_gene: NA
j_gene: TRBJ2-5
abundance: NA
v_gene: TRBV30

CDR3aa: CASSLVRVGALPSVF
CDR3nt: TGTGCCAGCAGCTTAGTTAGAGTCGGAGCCCTACCTTCTGTCTTC
d_gene: NA
j_gene: TRBJ2-1
abundance: NA
v_gene: TRBV7-2

CDR3aa: CASSRSTQGNQPQHF
CDR3nt: TGTGCCAGCAGTCGATCAACCCAGGGGAATCAGCCCCAGCATTTT
d_gene: NA
j_gene: TRBJ1-5
abundance: NA
v_gene: TRBV27

CDR3aa: CASSLGLAGAGSYEQYF
CDR3nt: TGTGCCAGCAGCCTGGGACTAGCGGGAGCTGGGTCCTACGAGCAGTACTTC
d_gene: TRBD2
j_gene: TRBJ2-7
abundance: NA
v_gene: TRBV6-2/TRBV6-3

CDR3aa: CASSLAGVGTDTQYF
CDR3nt: TGTGCCAGCAGTTTAGCGGGAGTCGGCACAGATACGCAGTATTTT
d_gene: TRBD2
j_gene: TRBJ2-3
abundance: NA
v_gene: TRBV27

CDR3aa: CASRQSEIQDRQVENDEKLFF
CDR3nt: TGTGCCAGCAGGCAGTCCGAGATCCAGGACAGGCAGGTCGAAAATGATGAAAAACTGTTTTTT
d_gene: TRBD1
j_gene: TRBJ1-4
abundance: NA
v_gene: TRBV6-8

CDR3aa: CASSRYRGGVSPLHF
CDR3nt: TGTGCCAGCAGCAGGTACAGGGGCGGCGTATCACCCCTCCACTTT
d_gene: TRBD1
j_gene: TRBJ1-6
abundance: NA
v_gene: TRBV7-3

CDR3aa: CASRPAGTGGERTQYF
CDR3nt: TGTGCCAGCAGGCCCGCCGGGACAGGGGGCGAAAGGACCCAGTACTTC
d_gene: TRBD1
j_gene: TRBJ2-5
abundance: NA
v_gene: TRBV6-6

CDR3aa: CASTSSGNEQFF
CDR3nt: TGCGCCAGCACCTCTAGCGGTAATGAGCAGTTCTTC
d_gene: TRBD2
j_gene: TRBJ2-1
abundance: NA
v_gene: TRBV4-1

CDR3aa: CASSYLIPGLPTYYEQYF
CDR3nt: TGTGCCAGCAGTTACCTGATACCTGGACTCCCGACCTATTACGAGCAGTACTTC
d_gene: NA
j_gene: TRBJ2-7
abundance: once
v_gene: TRBV28

CDR3aa: CASSKGQAPSSTDTQYF
CDR3nt: TGTGCCTCATCAAAGGGACAGGCTCCAAGTAGCACAGATACGCAGTATTTT
d_gene: TRBD1
j_gene: TRBJ2-3
abundance: NA
v_gene: TRBV30

CDR3aa: CASSYLNSGTGYSGANVLTF
CDR3nt: TGTGCCAGCAGTTACCTAAACTCCGGGACAGGGTACTCTGGGGCCAACGTCCTGACTTTC
d_gene: TRBD1
j_gene: TRBJ2-6
abundance: NA
v_gene: TRBV6-2/TRBV6-3

CDR3aa: CASSPRTGGNSPLHF
CDR3nt: TGTGCCAGCTCACCACGTACAGGGGGAAATTCACCCCTCCACTTT
d_gene: TRBD1
j_gene: TRBJ1-6
abundance: NA
v_gene: TRBV18

CDR3aa: CASSLSPGGGEAFF
CDR3nt: TGTGCCAGCAGCCTCTCCCCGGGCGGCGGGGAAGCTTTCTTT
d_gene: NA
j_gene: TRBJ1-1
abundance: few
v_gene: TRBV3-1/TRBV3-2

CDR3aa: CASSLLAPYNEQFF
CDR3nt: TGTGCCAGCAGCTTACTAGCGCCCTACAATGAGCAGTTCTTC
d_gene: NA
j_gene: TRBJ2-1
abundance: NA
v_gene: TRBV11-3

CDR3aa: CASSYIYGYTF
CDR3nt: TGTGCCAGCAGTTATATTTATGGCTACACCTTC
d_gene: NA
j_gene: TRBJ1-2
abundance: NA
v_gene: TRBV6-2/TRBV6-3

CDR3aa: CSTGRGQETQYF
CDR3nt: TGTTCCACGGGGAGGGGACAAGAGACCCAGTACTTC
d_gene: TRBD2
j_gene: TRBJ2-5
abundance: NA
v_gene: TRBV10-3

CDR3aa: CASSAGGTAYEQYF
CDR3nt: TGTGCCAGTAGTGCGGGGGGAACGGCGTACGAGCAGTACTTC
d_gene: TRBD2
j_gene: TRBJ2-7
abundance: once
v_gene: TRBV19

CDR3aa: CASSRPGQGQETQYF
CDR3nt: TGTGCCAGCAGCCGGCCGGGACAGGGTCAAGAGACCCAGTACTTC
d_gene: TRBD1
j_gene: TRBJ2-5
abundance: NA
v_gene: TRBV28

CDR3aa: CASSSWANEKLFF
CDR3nt: TGTGCCAGCAGCTCGTGGGCCAATGAAAAACTGTTTTTT
d_gene: NA
j_gene: TRBJ1-4
abundance: once
v_gene: TRBV11-2

CDR3aa: CASSSSGGGEKLFF
CDR3nt: TGTGCCAGCAGTTCCTCTGGGGGCGGTGAAAAACTGTTTTTT
d_gene: NA
j_gene: TRBJ1-4
abundance: NA
v_gene: TRBV28

CDR3aa: CASSERGRNTEAFF
CDR3nt: TGTGCCAGCAGTGAAAGGGGGCGTAACACTGAAGCTTTCTTT
d_gene: TRBD1
j_gene: TRBJ1-1
abundance: NA
v_gene: TRBV6-1

CDR3aa: CASSQGGSSPLHF
CDR3nt: TGTGCCAGCAGCCAAGGAGGGAGTTCACCCCTCCACTTT
d_gene: NA
j_gene: TRBJ1-6
abundance: NA
v_gene: TRBV3-1/TRBV3-2

CDR3aa: CASSSPSTSLSDTQYF
CDR3nt: TGTGCCAGCAGCTCCCCCTCGACATCTCTATCAGATACGCAGTATTTT
d_gene: NA
j_gene: TRBJ2-3
abundance: NA
v_gene: TRBV13

CDR3aa: CASSSGPLIGEQYF
CDR3nt: TGTGCCAGCAGCAGCGGACCGTTAATAGGCGAGCAGTACTTC
d_gene: NA
j_gene: TRBJ2-7
abundance: NA
v_gene: TRBV7-2

CDR3aa: CASGLAGEETQYF
CDR3nt: TGTGCCAGCGGACTAGCGGGGGAGGAGACCCAGTACTTC
d_gene: TRBD2
j_gene: TRBJ2-5
abundance: NA
v_gene: TRBV24-1

CDR3aa: CASSRAPPGLAGLSSYNEQFF
CDR3nt: TGTGCCAGCAGCCGAGCGCCCCCGGGACTAGCGGGACTAAGCTCCTACAATGAGCAGTTCTTC
d_gene: TRBD2
j_gene: TRBJ2-1
abundance: NA
v_gene: TRBV3-1/TRBV3-2

CDR3aa: CASSLTGTDQETQYF
CDR3nt: TGTGCCAGCAGCTTAACGGGGACAGATCAAGAGACCCAGTACTTC
d_gene: TRBD1
j_gene: TRBJ2-5
abundance: NA
v_gene: TRBV7-9

CDR3aa: CASRRTGFGGYTF
CDR3nt: TGTGCCAGCCGACGGACAGGGTTTGGGGGCTACACCTTC
d_gene: TRBD1
j_gene: TRBJ1-2
abundance: NA
v_gene: TRBV27

CDR3aa: CASSQVQWSLYGYTF
CDR3nt: TGCGCCAGCAGCCAGGTCCAGTGGTCTCTCTATGGCTACACCTTC
d_gene: NA
j_gene: TRBJ1-2
abundance: few
v_gene: TRBV4-3

CDR3aa: CASSRAGANGYTF
CDR3nt: TGTGCCAGCAGCCGCGCGGGGGCTAATGGCTACACCTTC
d_gene: NA
j_gene: TRBJ1-2
abundance: NA
v_gene: TRBV3-1/TRBV3-2

CDR3aa: CASSLVPGSSNSPLHF
CDR3nt: TGTGCCAGCAGCTTGGTCCCGGGAAGTTCTAATTCACCCCTCCACTTT
d_gene: NA
j_gene: TRBJ1-6
abundance: once
v_gene: TRBV5-6

CDR3aa: CSGIQQGGLTYEQYF
CDR3nt: TGCAGCGGAATACAGCAGGGGGGCTTAACCTACGAGCAGTACTTC
d_gene: NA
j_gene: TRBJ2-7
abundance: NA
v_gene: TRBV29-1